This T cell receptor beta chain emerged from a study of cytomegalovirus exposure and HLA in healthy donors. This CDR3 has 15 residues. The V gene's germline CDR1 is SGDLS and CDR2 YYNGEE. The trim removed 5 bases at V and 6 bases at J, leaving 9 bases unmatched. Study-wide points: For most TCR beta V segments, an earlier analysis put the productive rate at about 87% or about 30% of the time. An observed cluster of highly shared sequence variants was recorded as a likely sequencing artifact.

This clone has more than one count but fewer than ten. Antigen unknown. PCR amplification relied on 60 Vbeta primers (plus 13 Jbeta primers). Original analysis: In a later analysis, approximately 80 million unique TCR beta chains included roughly 11 million shared by two or more donors. The assay was immunoSEQ multiplex PCR, and TCRdb's table has in-frame clones only and misses some. The V and J calls and clone size come from that table; D and trimming were worked out from the DNA. The sample carries 150,000 to 200,000 clones, around 86% recorded once. This clonotype was sampled from a woman younger than 35 in good health and CMV-seronegative. Input material: PBMCs. This chain links TRBV9 with TRBJ2-1; TRBD1 aligns across 9 bases. CDR3: CASSQSRDRANEQFF. The CDR3 DNA sequence: TGTGCCAGCAGTCAGAGCCGGGACAGGGCCAATGAGCAGTTCTTC.